This TCR beta chain was found in a study of metastatic and nonmetastatic thyroid tumors (dated by TCRdb to the early 2020s). Study-level background: Repertoires from peripheral blood and from tumor or nodule tissue samples of malignant and benign thyroid patients were compared.

The research as a whole found: In both blood and tumor samples, malignant tumors were reported to have significantly higher TCR beta diversity than benign nodules.

No treatment had been received by any patient before thyroid surgery. Using T-cell receptor beta sequencing, the study looked back at clinical samples from patients collected from the early 2010s to the late 2010s. The library was made by PCR. Instrument used: Illumina HiSeq 4000. High-throughput sequencing was used to profile the TCR beta-chain CDR3 region of each patient. Per the source publication's procedure: A classifier to discriminate distant-metastatic papillary thyroid cancer patients was built from CDR3 differences across clinicopathological groups. Repertoire diversity was assessed with the Shannon index, and tumor-blood repertoire similarity with the Morisita-Horn index. Through fastp at Q25 and MiXCR, TCRdb rebuilt clones from the public reads, retaining in-frame beta chains. In this record, the V and J calls reflect TCRdb's handling and not the investigators' own analysis. Within this sample are tens of thousands of clones, with more than 3.5% of them counted one time only. The top ten hold about a fifth of the sample.

This clone came up many times. The antigen this receptor binds is unknown. Base qualities are not recorded, but no much larger clone differs from it by a single base. The sequencing input was blood. The TCR comes from a female donor with papillary thyroid cancer or a benign thyroid nodule (not recorded which). Some clones in this sample may be carry-over from other donors' samples.

At the DNA level, the sequence is TGCAGTGCTGGACTAGCGGGAGGTTATGACGAGCAGTACTTC. It translates as CSAGLAGGYDEQYF. The rearranged segments are TRBV20-1 and TRBJ2-7; 14 central nucleotides agree with TRBD2. The germline V gene (reference sequence) yields DFQATT for CDR1 and SNEGSKA for CDR2. From its cysteine to its phenylalanine, the CDR3 spans 14 amino acids. Only the CDR3 DNA is retained, 42 bases long and in frame from the first base. The germline V and J ends show losses of 5 bases and 5 bases respectively, and no gene match explains 5 bases of the junction.